The rows below give T cell receptor beta chains drawn from one sample of a study of blood T cells in healthy people across ages. TCRdb itself ran the 5' RACE reads through MiXCR, one entry per CDR3 protein. Of over 1,500,000 distinct CDR3 sequences in the sample, 49% were seen once. The sample was blood. The source of these receptors is a woman between 35 and 50 years old in good health. Each CDR3 is given with its conserved first and last residue. Each record gives: V gene, J gene, D gene, clone size, CDR3 DNA, CDR3 protein. D genes are given only for firm matches. Size tells how often a clone was seen (once, few, many) or the class of an expanded clone, and some rows leave it out.

V gene: TRBV10-3; J gene: TRBJ2-1; D gene: -; clone size: few; CDR3 DNA: TGTGCCATCGTTGGGGACATCTCGTACAATGAGCAGTTCTTC; CDR3 protein: CAIVGDISYNEQFF
V gene: TRBV19; J gene: TRBJ2-7; D gene: TRBD1; clone size: few; CDR3 DNA: TGTGCCAGTAGTATAGGCTGGACAGGCGGCGCCTACGAGCAGTACTTC; CDR3 protein: CASSIGWTGGAYEQYF
V gene: TRBV6-5; J gene: TRBJ2-1; D gene: -; clone size: -; CDR3 DNA: TGTGCCAGCGGCTCGCGGGGGACATACAATGAGCAGTTCTTC; CDR3 protein: CASGSRGTYNEQFF
V gene: TRBV4-1; J gene: TRBJ1-1; D gene: TRBD1; clone size: -; CDR3 DNA: TGCGCCAGCAGCCACCAACCTACAGGGGACACTGAAGCTTTCTTT; CDR3 protein: CASSHQPTGDTEAFF
V gene: TRBV27; J gene: TRBJ2-7; D gene: TRBD1; clone size: -; CDR3 DNA: TGTGCCAGCAGTATCCGGGACAGGCCACCCTACGAGCAGTACTTC; CDR3 protein: CASSIRDRPPYEQYF
V gene: TRBV28; J gene: TRBJ1-5; D gene: -; clone size: -; CDR3 DNA: TGTGCCAGTGACCCGGACGGGAGCAATCAGCCCCAGCATTTT; CDR3 protein: CASDPDGSNQPQHF
V gene: TRBV3-1; J gene: TRBJ2-3; D gene: TRBD2; clone size: -; CDR3 DNA: TGTGCCAGCAGCCGAGGTGGCGGGGGGGTCCCAGATACGCAGTATTTT; CDR3 protein: CASSRGGGGVPDTQYF
V gene: TRBV29-1; J gene: TRBJ2-3; D gene: -; clone size: few; CDR3 DNA: TGCAGCGTTGAATTCGGTGGCAGGAAAGGCACAGATACGCAGTATTTT; CDR3 protein: CSVEFGGRKGTDTQYF
V gene: TRBV15; J gene: TRBJ2-1; D gene: TRBD2; clone size: -; CDR3 DNA: TGTGCCACCCAGCCTAGCGGGACCTACAATGAGCAGTTCTTC; CDR3 protein: CATQPSGTYNEQFF
V gene: TRBV7-3; J gene: TRBJ1-4; D gene: TRBD1; clone size: -; CDR3 DNA: TGTGCCAGCAGCTTGGGATCTGTGGGGACAGCAGAGGGAAAACTGTTTTTT; CDR3 protein: CASSLGSVGTAEGKLFF
V gene: TRBV6-5; J gene: TRBJ1-2; D gene: -; clone size: -; CDR3 DNA: TGTGCCAGCAGTTACGGGGAGTCTAACTATGGCTACACCTTC; CDR3 protein: CASSYGESNYGYTF
V gene: TRBV6-1; J gene: TRBJ2-3; D gene: TRBD2; clone size: few; CDR3 DNA: TGTGCCAGCAGCCCTAGCGGGGGGGACACACATACGCAGTATTTT; CDR3 protein: CASSPSGGDTHTQYF
V gene: TRBV9; J gene: TRBJ1-4; D gene: TRBD1; clone size: once; CDR3 DNA: TGTGCCAGCAGCCCTAGGACAGGGTGGGATGAAAAACTGTTTTTT; CDR3 protein: CASSPRTGWDEKLFF
V gene: TRBV18; J gene: TRBJ1-2; D gene: -; clone size: -; CDR3 DNA: TGTGCCAGCTCACCATACCCCAGGGGAATGGTCAACTATGGCTACACCTTC; CDR3 protein: CASSPYPRGMVNYGYTF
V gene: TRBV14; J gene: TRBJ2-5; D gene: TRBD1; clone size: -; CDR3 DNA: TGTGCCAGCAGCAAATCCCGACAGGGGGGCGAGACCCAGTACTTC; CDR3 protein: CASSKSRQGGETQYF
V gene: TRBV20-1; J gene: TRBJ2-5; D gene: -; clone size: few; CDR3 DNA: TGCAGTGCTAAACCTTCCTTTCTCGCGGGTATGCAAGAGACCCAGTACTTC; CDR3 protein: CSAKPSFLAGMQETQYF
V gene: TRBV5-1; J gene: TRBJ1-5; D gene: -; clone size: -; CDR3 DNA: TGCGCCAGCAGCTTGGACGCTTATCAGCCCCAGCATTTT; CDR3 protein: CASSLDAYQPQHF
V gene: TRBV11-2; J gene: TRBJ2-4; D gene: TRBD2; clone size: -; CDR3 DNA: TGTGCCAGCAGCTTAACCAAGCGGGGGATAGTCAGGCAGTACTTC; CDR3 protein: CASSLTKRGIVRQYF
V gene: TRBV7-2; J gene: TRBJ1-2; D gene: -; clone size: -; CDR3 DNA: TGTGCCAGCAGCTTAGAACCCACCTCTGGCTATGGCTACGCCTTC; CDR3 protein: CASSLEPTSGYGYAF
V gene: TRBV13; J gene: TRBJ2-3; D gene: -; clone size: -; CDR3 DNA: TGTGCCAGCAGCCTGGGGACCCGGGAGACAGATACGCAGTATTTT; CDR3 protein: CASSLGTRETDTQYF
V gene: TRBV5-1; J gene: TRBJ1-6; D gene: TRBD1; clone size: -; CDR3 DNA: TGCGCCAGCAGCTTGGTAGGACAGGGGGCTAATTCACCCCTCCACTTT; CDR3 protein: CASSLVGQGANSPLHF
V gene: TRBV12-3/TRBV12-4; J gene: TRBJ2-5; D gene: -; clone size: -; CDR3 DNA: TGTGCCAGCAGTCGAGCCCGGGGGAGGGGACATCAAGAGACCCAGTACTTC; CDR3 protein: CASSRARGRGHQETQYF
V gene: TRBV5-1; J gene: TRBJ2-1; D gene: TRBD2; clone size: few; CDR3 DNA: TGTGCCAGCAGTTCGACTAGCGGGGGGGCTGGTGAGCAGTTCTTC; CDR3 protein: CASSSTSGGAGEQFF
V gene: TRBV20-1; J gene: TRBJ1-5; D gene: -; clone size: few; CDR3 DNA: TGCAGTGCCGCCTTTAGGGTGGGTCAGCCCCAGCATTTT; CDR3 protein: CSAAFRVGQPQHF
V gene: TRBV28; J gene: TRBJ2-7; D gene: -; clone size: -; CDR3 DNA: TGTGCCAGCAGTTCCACTTGGACAGCATACGAGCAGTACTTC; CDR3 protein: CASSSTWTAYEQYF
V gene: TRBV11-2; J gene: TRBJ2-4; D gene: TRBD2; clone size: -; CDR3 DNA: TGTGCCAGCAGCTTAGTGGGGACTAGCGGGGGCATGGGGGGAACCAAAAACATTCAGTACTTC; CDR3 protein: CASSLVGTSGGMGGTKNIQYF
V gene: TRBV6-2/TRBV6-3; J gene: TRBJ2-7; D gene: TRBD1; clone size: few; CDR3 DNA: TGTGCCAGCAGTACCCGGACAGGTAGGAGTTTTTACGAGCAGTACTTC; CDR3 protein: CASSTRTGRSFYEQYF
V gene: TRBV7-2; J gene: TRBJ1-1; D gene: -; clone size: few; CDR3 DNA: TGTGCCAGCAGTTTGCGGGGGCTTGGCACTGAAGCTTTCTTT; CDR3 protein: CASSLRGLGTEAFF
V gene: TRBV7-2; J gene: TRBJ1-2; D gene: -; clone size: -; CDR3 DNA: TGTGCCAGTCTAAGTACGGGCACATGGTACGGCTACACCTTC; CDR3 protein: CASLSTGTWYGYTF
V gene: TRBV7-2; J gene: TRBJ2-7; D gene: -; clone size: few; CDR3 DNA: TGTGCCAGCAGCTTAGAGTGGTCCAGCTCCTACGAGCAGTACTTC; CDR3 protein: CASSLEWSSSYEQYF
V gene: TRBV27; J gene: TRBJ2-1; D gene: TRBD2; clone size: -; CDR3 DNA: TGTGCCAGCAGTTTAAAGGGGACTAGCGGGGGGACGGAGACTGAGCAGTTCTTC; CDR3 protein: CASSLKGTSGGTETEQFF
V gene: TRBV7-2; J gene: TRBJ2-1; D gene: TRBD2; clone size: many; CDR3 DNA: TGTGCCAGCAGCTTAGTGGGCGGGGGTGTCTACAATGAGCAGTTCTTC; CDR3 protein: CASSLVGGGVYNEQFF
V gene: TRBV5-1; J gene: TRBJ2-7; D gene: -; clone size: -; CDR3 DNA: TGCGTCAGCAGCATCTACTCACAGGGCTACGAGCAGTACTTC; CDR3 protein: CVSSIYSQGYEQYF
V gene: TRBV6-2/TRBV6-3; J gene: TRBJ2-3; D gene: TRBD1; clone size: -; CDR3 DNA: TGTGCCAGCAGTTACGACCGGGACAGGGAGTTCCGAACGCAGTATTTT; CDR3 protein: CASSYDRDREFRTQYF
V gene: TRBV24-1; J gene: TRBJ2-6; D gene: -; clone size: -; CDR3 DNA: TGTGCCACCAGTGACAGCGGGACAGCTGGGGCCAACGTCCTGACTTTC; CDR3 protein: CATSDSGTAGANVLTF
V gene: TRBV2; J gene: TRBJ2-5; D gene: TRBD2; clone size: -; CDR3 DNA: TGTGCCAGCACCAGGATCACTAGCGGGGGAGGGACCCAGTACTTC; CDR3 protein: CASTRITSGGGTQYF
V gene: TRBV7-8; J gene: TRBJ2-4; D gene: TRBD1; clone size: few; CDR3 DNA: TGTGCCAGCAGCTTAGCCCCGACAGGGACGGGAAACATTCAGTACTTC; CDR3 protein: CASSLAPTGTGNIQYF
V gene: TRBV12-3/TRBV12-4; J gene: TRBJ2-3; D gene: -; clone size: -; CDR3 DNA: TGTGCCAGCAGTTTACACGGGGCGAGCACAGATACGCAGTATTTT; CDR3 protein: CASSLHGASTDTQYF
V gene: TRBV20-1; J gene: TRBJ1-2; D gene: -; clone size: few; CDR3 DNA: TGCAGTGCCACTATACAGTATCTGGGGAATTATGGCTACACCTTC; CDR3 protein: CSATIQYLGNYGYTF
V gene: TRBV12-3/TRBV12-4; J gene: TRBJ2-1; D gene: TRBD2; clone size: once; CDR3 DNA: TGTGCCAGCAGTTTTTCTAGCGGGGGGGTTGAGCAGTTCTTC; CDR3 protein: CASSFSSGGVEQFF
V gene: TRBV20-1; J gene: TRBJ1-2; D gene: -; clone size: -; CDR3 DNA: TGCAGTGCTAGAGATAAGAGTAACTATGGCTACACCTTC; CDR3 protein: CSARDKSNYGYTF
V gene: TRBV6-6; J gene: TRBJ1-1; D gene: -; clone size: -; CDR3 DNA: TGTGCCAGCAGTTATTTGAATAATGAAGCTTTCTTT; CDR3 protein: CASSYLNNEAFF
V gene: TRBV20-1; J gene: TRBJ1-2; D gene: -; clone size: once; CDR3 DNA: TGCAGTGCCAGCCGGGGCGGGGGCTATGGCTACACCTTC; CDR3 protein: CSASRGGGYGYTF
V gene: TRBV7-9; J gene: TRBJ2-1; D gene: -; clone size: -; CDR3 DNA: TGTGCCAGCAGCCCAGTCCGGGAACGTCGCAGTGAGCAGTTCTTC; CDR3 protein: CASSPVRERRSEQFF
V gene: TRBV27; J gene: TRBJ2-7; D gene: -; clone size: few; CDR3 DNA: TGTGCCAGCAGTTCCTACACCCAGAGCTACGAGCAGTACTTC; CDR3 protein: CASSSYTQSYEQYF
V gene: TRBV6-2/TRBV6-3; J gene: TRBJ1-2; D gene: -; clone size: -; CDR3 DNA: TGTGCCAGCAACAGGGCCACCTATGGCTACACCTTC; CDR3 protein: CASNRATYGYTF
V gene: TRBV5-1; J gene: TRBJ2-7; D gene: TRBD2; clone size: -; CDR3 DNA: TGCGCCAGCCGACTCACACTAGCGGACTCCTACGAGCAGTACTTC; CDR3 protein: CASRLTLADSYEQYF
V gene: TRBV7-9; J gene: TRBJ1-2; D gene: TRBD1; clone size: -; CDR3 DNA: TGTGCCAGCAGCTTAGGCGGGACAGGGGGCGTTGGCTACACCTTC; CDR3 protein: CASSLGGTGGVGYTF
V gene: TRBV4-1; J gene: TRBJ1-5; D gene: -; clone size: few; CDR3 DNA: TGCGCCAGCAGCCAAGGAAGGGCAGGGAATCAGCCCCAGCATTTT; CDR3 protein: CASSQGRAGNQPQHF
V gene: TRBV5-1; J gene: TRBJ1-5; D gene: -; clone size: once; CDR3 DNA: TGCGCCAGCAGCCCTGGACGATATCAGCCCCAGCATTTT; CDR3 protein: CASSPGRYQPQHF
V gene: TRBV20-1; J gene: TRBJ1-1; D gene: -; clone size: few; CDR3 DNA: TGCAGTGCTAGGCCCCCGGGGGGGCAGGGGCCCAGTCTGAAAGCTTTCTTT; CDR3 protein: CSARPPGGQGPSLKAFF
V gene: TRBV2; J gene: TRBJ2-6; D gene: TRBD1; clone size: few; CDR3 DNA: TGTGCCAGCAGGGACCCGGGACAGGTACCTGGGGCCAACGTCCTGACTTTC; CDR3 protein: CASRDPGQVPGANVLTF
V gene: TRBV7-2; J gene: TRBJ2-5; D gene: -; clone size: few; CDR3 DNA: TGTGCCAGCAGCTTAGCGGGACACAGGGAGACCCAGTACTTC; CDR3 protein: CASSLAGHRETQYF
V gene: TRBV29-1; J gene: TRBJ2-4; D gene: -; clone size: -; CDR3 DNA: TGCAGCGTTGCGGTCGCAGGGGTTGAAAACATTCAGTACTTC; CDR3 protein: CSVAVAGVENIQYF
V gene: TRBV4-3; J gene: TRBJ2-1; D gene: TRBD1; clone size: -; CDR3 DNA: TGCGCCAGCAGCCAAGAAGCGGCAGGGGGCTTTGGTGAGCAGTTCTTC; CDR3 protein: CASSQEAAGGFGEQFF